A selection of T cell receptor beta chains follows, all from one sample in a study of blood T cell repertoires in COVID-19. The data were produced by immunoSEQ multiplex PCR, yet TCRdb's version contains in-frame clones alone and is incomplete. The sample lists under 200,000 clones, around 85% seen once, with roughly 5% in the top ten. What was sequenced was PBMCs or T cells enriched from blood (not recorded which). Receptors were obtained from a middle-aged woman with acute COVID-19. Each CDR3 is given with its conserved first and last residue.

V gene,CDR3 protein
TRBV4-1,CASSQRTGGSSGGGELFF
TRBV5-4,CASSLGGSSSGNTIYF
TRBV7-6,CASSSDSSNQPQHF
TRBV5-4,CASSKGQEVLEAFF
TRBV12-3/TRBV12-4,CASSTGGIGGYTF
TRBV19,CASSILGTTNTGELFF
TRBV27,CASRAGVYNEQFF
TRBV3-1/TRBV3-2,CASSLPDQPQHF
TRBV5-1,CASSLDQVAREQYF
TRBV5-6,CASVFMGGQRDPYF
TRBV11-3,CASSLGPPKNTGELFF
TRBV12-3/TRBV12-4,CASSLVDQPQHF
TRBV5-1,CASSLLKLSYNEQFF
TRBV6-5,CASSYSRQYNQPQHF
TRBV2,CASRSGRAGNEQFF
TRBV9,CASSRSGETEAFF
TRBV21-1,CASIPTNQPQHF
TRBV2,CASGIDRDTEAFF
TRBV5-4,CASSFQGVNTEAFF
TRBV19,CATQGVGPRGYTF